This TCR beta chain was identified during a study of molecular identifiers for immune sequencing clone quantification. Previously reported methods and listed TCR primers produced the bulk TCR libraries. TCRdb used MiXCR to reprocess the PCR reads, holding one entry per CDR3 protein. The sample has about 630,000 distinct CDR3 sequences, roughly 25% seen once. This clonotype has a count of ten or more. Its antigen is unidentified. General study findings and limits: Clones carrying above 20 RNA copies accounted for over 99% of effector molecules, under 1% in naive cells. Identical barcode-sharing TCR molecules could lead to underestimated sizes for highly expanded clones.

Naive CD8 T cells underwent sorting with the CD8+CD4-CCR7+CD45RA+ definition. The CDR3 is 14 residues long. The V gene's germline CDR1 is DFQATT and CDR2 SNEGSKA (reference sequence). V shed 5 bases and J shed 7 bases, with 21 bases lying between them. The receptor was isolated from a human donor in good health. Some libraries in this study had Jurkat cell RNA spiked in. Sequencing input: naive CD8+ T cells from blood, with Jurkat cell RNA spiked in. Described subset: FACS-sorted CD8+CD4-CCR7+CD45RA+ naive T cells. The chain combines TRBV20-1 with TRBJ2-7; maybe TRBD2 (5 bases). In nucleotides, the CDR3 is TGCAGTGCTCCCCCTCTCTCGGGGTCGGGTGAGCAGTACTTC. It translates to CSAPPLSGSGEQYF.